These T cell receptor beta chains were read from a single sample in a study of T-cell reconstitution after alpha-beta-depleted transplantation in children. One entry per CDR3 protein results from TCRdb running MiXCR on the PCR reads. The table has 350,000 to 500,000 distinct CDR3 sequences, roughly two fifths seen once. The source material was PBMCs, sampled before TCRalphabeta/CD19-depleted stem cell transplant. Source of these receptors: a girl aged 2 to 10 with aplastic anemia, due to receive a stem cell transplant. Each CDR3 is given with its conserved first and last residue. Each record gives: CDR3 DNA, CDR3 protein, V gene, D gene, clone size, J gene. The D gene is left open where the match is weak. A row's size may be missing; if present it is once, few, many or a size class.

cdr3_nt: TGTGCCAGCAGCTTTGGGCAGCTTGCCTACGAGCAGTACTTC
cdr3_aa: CASSFGQLAYEQYF
v_call: TRBV5-5
d_call: .
clone_size: many
j_call: TRBJ2-7

cdr3_nt: TGCAGTGCTAGAGCACAGCGGACTGAAGCTTTCTTT
cdr3_aa: CSARAQRTEAFF
v_call: TRBV20-1
d_call: .
clone_size: .
j_call: TRBJ1-1

cdr3_nt: TGCACCTTCGGAGGGGAGGAAGAGACCCAGTACTTC
cdr3_aa: CTFGGEEETQYF
v_call: TRBV20-1
d_call: .
clone_size: .
j_call: TRBJ2-5

cdr3_nt: TGCAGTGCCCCGTCTAGGGGTCAGCCCCAGCATTTT
cdr3_aa: CSAPSRGQPQHF
v_call: TRBV20-1
d_call: .
clone_size: .
j_call: TRBJ1-5

cdr3_nt: TGCAGTGCTAGGGACGGGACTAGCGGAGCAAATACGCAGTATTTT
cdr3_aa: CSARDGTSGANTQYF
v_call: TRBV20-1
d_call: TRBD2
clone_size: few
j_call: TRBJ2-3

cdr3_nt: TGTGCCAGCAGCTTGACAGGGTCGGGGTACGAGCAGTACTTC
cdr3_aa: CASSLTGSGYEQYF
v_call: TRBV7-9
d_call: TRBD1
clone_size: once
j_call: TRBJ2-7

cdr3_nt: TGCAGTGTCCCCGGGAGTCTAACCTACGAGCAGTACTTC
cdr3_aa: CSVPGSLTYEQYF
v_call: TRBV20-1
d_call: .
clone_size: .
j_call: TRBJ2-7

cdr3_nt: TGTGCCAGCAGTGAACAGGGAAGGGTGTACAATGAGCAGTTCTTC
cdr3_aa: CASSEQGRVYNEQFF
v_call: TRBV6-1
d_call: .
clone_size: few
j_call: TRBJ2-1

cdr3_nt: TGCAGTGCTAGCAGGTCACGATTGGTAGCGGGGCAGGACGAGCAGTACTTC
cdr3_aa: CSASRSRLVAGQDEQYF
v_call: TRBV20-1
d_call: TRBD2
clone_size: .
j_call: TRBJ2-7

cdr3_nt: TGTGCCAGCAGCTCGGGATTGAGTAGCGGGGAGACCGGGGAGCTGTTTTTT
cdr3_aa: CASSSGLSSGETGELFF
v_call: TRBV7-9
d_call: TRBD2
clone_size: .
j_call: TRBJ2-2

cdr3_nt: TGCGCCAGCAGCTTGGTTGGACAGGGGATCGACGAGCAGTACTTC
cdr3_aa: CASSLVGQGIDEQYF
v_call: TRBV5-1
d_call: TRBD1
clone_size: .
j_call: TRBJ2-7

cdr3_nt: TGTGCCAGCACCGAAAGGGACTACCGGTTAGATACGCAGTATTTT
cdr3_aa: CASTERDYRLDTQYF
v_call: TRBV6-5
d_call: TRBD2
clone_size: .
j_call: TRBJ2-3

cdr3_nt: TGCAGTGCTAGAGATAGGGACAGGGGGCAGGAGACCCAGTACTTC
cdr3_aa: CSARDRDRGQETQYF
v_call: TRBV20-1
d_call: TRBD1
clone_size: few
j_call: TRBJ2-5

cdr3_nt: TGTGCCAGCAGCTTAGCGCCGACTTACGAGCAGTACTTC
cdr3_aa: CASSLAPTYEQYF
v_call: TRBV7-8
d_call: .
clone_size: many
j_call: TRBJ2-7

cdr3_nt: TGCAGTGCTAGAGAAGGGTTTGGACAGGGGACTTCCTACGAGCAGTACTTC
cdr3_aa: CSAREGFGQGTSYEQYF
v_call: TRBV20-1
d_call: TRBD1
clone_size: .
j_call: TRBJ2-7

cdr3_nt: TGTGCCAGCAGCCCATTGGTCTCAGGCGGGGAGCTGTTTTTT
cdr3_aa: CASSPLVSGGELFF
v_call: TRBV7-2
d_call: .
clone_size: .
j_call: TRBJ2-2

cdr3_nt: TGTGCCAGCAGTTCGATCGAGGGTCCGGGAAGGGATACGCAGTATTTT
cdr3_aa: CASSSIEGPGRDTQYF
v_call: TRBV12-3/TRBV12-4
d_call: .
clone_size: few
j_call: TRBJ2-3

cdr3_nt: TGTGCCTGGACCATGACGGCCGGGCCCTCCTACAATGAGCAGTTCTTC
cdr3_aa: CAWTMTAGPSYNEQFF
v_call: TRBV30
d_call: .
clone_size: .
j_call: TRBJ2-1

cdr3_nt: TGTGCCAGCACCCGGGGGACACCCTCCTACGAGCAGTACTTC
cdr3_aa: CASTRGTPSYEQYF
v_call: TRBV7-2
d_call: .
clone_size: .
j_call: TRBJ2-7

cdr3_nt: TGCAGTGCTAGTAGGACAAGGGAGGTTGGCTACACCTTC
cdr3_aa: CSASRTREVGYTF
v_call: TRBV20-1
d_call: .
clone_size: .
j_call: TRBJ1-2

cdr3_nt: TGTGCCAGCAGGAAAAAGGGACAGCGGCAGTTCTTC
cdr3_aa: CASRKKGQRQFF
v_call: TRBV12-3/TRBV12-4
d_call: TRBD1
clone_size: many
j_call: TRBJ2-1

cdr3_nt: TGTGCCAGCAGCACCAGGGGTGCGGAGACCCAGTACTTC
cdr3_aa: CASSTRGAETQYF
v_call: TRBV3-1
d_call: .
clone_size: .
j_call: TRBJ2-5

cdr3_nt: TGTGCCATCAGTGAGCCGGGACAGGTCATCTACGAGCAGTACTTC
cdr3_aa: CAISEPGQVIYEQYF
v_call: TRBV10-3
d_call: TRBD1
clone_size: .
j_call: TRBJ2-7

cdr3_nt: TGTGCCACCAGTGATAAGGGACAGGGGAACACAGATACGCAGTATTTT
cdr3_aa: CATSDKGQGNTDTQYF
v_call: TRBV24-1
d_call: TRBD1
clone_size: .
j_call: TRBJ2-3

cdr3_nt: TGTGCCAGTAGTAGAGGGACGAACACCGGGGAGCTGTTTTTT
cdr3_aa: CASSRGTNTGELFF
v_call: TRBV19
d_call: .
clone_size: many
j_call: TRBJ2-2

cdr3_nt: TGCAGTGCTACAAGGACCGGGACAGTCCTAGAAGCTTTCTTT
cdr3_aa: CSATRTGTVLEAFF
v_call: TRBV20-1
d_call: TRBD1
clone_size: .
j_call: TRBJ1-1

cdr3_nt: TGTGCCACCAGTGATCCGAGACTACAGACCGGGGAGCTGTTTTTT
cdr3_aa: CATSDPRLQTGELFF
v_call: TRBV24-1
d_call: .
clone_size: .
j_call: TRBJ2-2

cdr3_nt: TGTGCCAGCAGCCCTGGACAGGGTGGTCACATTCAGTACTTC
cdr3_aa: CASSPGQGGHIQYF
v_call: TRBV27
d_call: TRBD1
clone_size: few
j_call: TRBJ2-4

cdr3_nt: TGCGCCAGCAGCCAACCGACAGGACCCGGAGGAGAGACCCAGTACTTC
cdr3_aa: CASSQPTGPGGETQYF
v_call: TRBV4-1
d_call: .
clone_size: few
j_call: TRBJ2-5

cdr3_nt: TGTGCCGCATCGGGGGGGACGGGTTCACCCCTCCACTTT
cdr3_aa: CAASGGTGSPLHF
v_call: TRBV27
d_call: .
clone_size: .
j_call: TRBJ1-6

cdr3_nt: TGTGCCAGCTCACCACCCCTTAGGAGGGCAGATACGCAGTATTTT
cdr3_aa: CASSPPLRRADTQYF
v_call: TRBV18
d_call: .
clone_size: .
j_call: TRBJ2-3

cdr3_nt: TGCGCCAGCAGCCAAGATCAAGGGTCACCCCTCCACTTT
cdr3_aa: CASSQDQGSPLHF
v_call: TRBV4-1
d_call: .
clone_size: .
j_call: TRBJ1-6

cdr3_nt: TGCGCCAGCAGCGTACCGGGCGTAGATACGCAGTATTTT
cdr3_aa: CASSVPGVDTQYF
v_call: TRBV5-1
d_call: .
clone_size: .
j_call: TRBJ2-3